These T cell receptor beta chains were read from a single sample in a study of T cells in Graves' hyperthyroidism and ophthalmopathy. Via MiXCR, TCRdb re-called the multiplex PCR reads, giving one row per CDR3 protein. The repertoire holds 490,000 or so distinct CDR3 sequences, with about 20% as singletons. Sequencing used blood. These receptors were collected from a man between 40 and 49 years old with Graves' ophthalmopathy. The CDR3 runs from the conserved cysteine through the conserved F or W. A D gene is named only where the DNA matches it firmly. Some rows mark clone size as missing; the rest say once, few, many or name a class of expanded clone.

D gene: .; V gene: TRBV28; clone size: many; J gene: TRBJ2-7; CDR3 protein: CASRAGTSTYEQYF; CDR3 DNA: TGTGCCAGTCGAGCCGGGACATCCACCTACGAGCAGTACTTC
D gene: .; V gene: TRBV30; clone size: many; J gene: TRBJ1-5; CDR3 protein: CAWSGSSHNQPQHF; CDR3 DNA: TGTGCCTGGAGTGGTTCCAGTCACAATCAGCCCCAGCATTTT
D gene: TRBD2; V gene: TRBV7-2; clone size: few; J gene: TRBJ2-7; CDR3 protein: CASSLTSGSWFEQYF; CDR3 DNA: TGTGCCAGCAGCCTAACTAGCGGGAGCTGGTTCGAGCAGTACTTC
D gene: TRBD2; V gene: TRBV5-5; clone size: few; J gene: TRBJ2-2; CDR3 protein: CASSPGGSTGGELFF; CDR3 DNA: TGTGCCAGCAGCCCGGGGGGGTCGACCGGTGGGGAGCTGTTTTTT
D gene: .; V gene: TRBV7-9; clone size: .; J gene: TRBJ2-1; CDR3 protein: CASSPPTGDEQFF; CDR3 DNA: TGTGCCAGCAGCCCACCCACGGGTGATGAGCAGTTCTTC
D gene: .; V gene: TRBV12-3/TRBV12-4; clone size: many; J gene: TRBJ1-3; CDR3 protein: CASSSVRGISGNTIYF; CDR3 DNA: TGTGCCAGCAGTTCCGTCAGGGGCATCTCTGGAAACACCATATATTTT
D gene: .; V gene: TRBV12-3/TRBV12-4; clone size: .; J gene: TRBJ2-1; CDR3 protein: CASSFLVAQFF; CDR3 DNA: TGTGCCAGCAGTTTCCTCGTTGCGCAGTTCTTC
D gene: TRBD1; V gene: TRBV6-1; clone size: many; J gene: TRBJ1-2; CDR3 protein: CASSSPGQGANYGYTF; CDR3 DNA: TGTGCCAGCAGTTCTCCGGGACAGGGAGCTAACTATGGCTACACCTTC
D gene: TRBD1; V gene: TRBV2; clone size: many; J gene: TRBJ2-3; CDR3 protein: CASSESRTGSGDTQYF; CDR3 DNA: TGTGCCAGCAGTGAATCCCGGACAGGGTCGGGAGATACGCAGTATTTT
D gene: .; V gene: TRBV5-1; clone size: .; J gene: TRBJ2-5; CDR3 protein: CASSSSGSTQQTQYF; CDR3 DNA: TGCGCCAGCAGCTCCTCCGGGAGCACCCAACAGACCCAGTACTTC
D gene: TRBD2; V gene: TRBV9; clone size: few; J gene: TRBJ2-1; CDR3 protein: CASSRSLAGVLNEQFF; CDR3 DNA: TGTGCCAGCAGCCGATCACTAGCGGGAGTCCTAAATGAGCAGTTCTTC
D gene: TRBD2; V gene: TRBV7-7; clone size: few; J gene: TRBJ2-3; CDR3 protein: CASSPIVAGSTGSTDTQYF; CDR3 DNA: TGTGCTAGCAGCCCTATCGTAGCGGGATCGACCGGCAGCACAGATACGCAGTATTTT
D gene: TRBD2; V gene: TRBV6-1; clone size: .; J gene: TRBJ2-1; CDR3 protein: CASRATSVDEQFF; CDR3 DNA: TGTGCCAGCAGGGCAACTAGCGTCGATGAGCAGTTCTTC
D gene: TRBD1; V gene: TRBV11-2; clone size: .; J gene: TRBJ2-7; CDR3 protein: CASSLDRGQGFYEQYF; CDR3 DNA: TGCGCCAGCAGCTTAGATCGTGGACAGGGATTCTACGAGCAGTACTTC
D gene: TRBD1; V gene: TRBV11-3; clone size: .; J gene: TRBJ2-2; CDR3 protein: CASSPRTGLSTGELFF; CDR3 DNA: TGTGCCAGCAGCCCCCGGACAGGGCTGTCCACCGGGGAGCTGTTTTTT
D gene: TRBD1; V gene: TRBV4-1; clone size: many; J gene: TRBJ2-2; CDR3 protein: CASSQGQTGELFF; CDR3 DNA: TGCGCCAGCAGCCAGGGACAGACCGGGGAGCTGTTTTTT
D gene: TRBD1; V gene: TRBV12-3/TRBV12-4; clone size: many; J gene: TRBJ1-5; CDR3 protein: CASSLAGGTNQPQHF; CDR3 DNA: TGTGCCAGCAGTTTGGCAGGGGGGACGAATCAGCCCCAGCATTTT
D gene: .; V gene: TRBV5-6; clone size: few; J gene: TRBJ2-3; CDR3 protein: CASSKRLGRTDTQYF; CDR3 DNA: TGTGCCAGCAGCAAACGACTAGGTCGCACAGATACGCAGTATTTT
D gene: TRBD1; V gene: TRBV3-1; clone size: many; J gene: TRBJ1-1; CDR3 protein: CASTPTGTGANTEAFF; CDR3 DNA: TGTGCCAGCACCCCAACGGGGACAGGGGCAAACACTGAAGCTTTCTTT
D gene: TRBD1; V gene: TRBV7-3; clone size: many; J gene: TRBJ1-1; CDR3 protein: CASSFGQGANTEAFF; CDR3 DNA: TGTGCCAGCAGCTTCGGACAGGGGGCGAATACTGAAGCTTTCTTT
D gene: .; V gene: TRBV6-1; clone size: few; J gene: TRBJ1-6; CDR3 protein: CASMAPSRLHF; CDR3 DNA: TGTGCCAGCATGGCGCCTTCTCGCCTCCACTTT
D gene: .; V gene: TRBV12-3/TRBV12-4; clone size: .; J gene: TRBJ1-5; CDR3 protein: CASSFTTGNQPQHF; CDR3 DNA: TGTGCCAGCAGTTTCACGACAGGCAATCAGCCCCAGCATTTT
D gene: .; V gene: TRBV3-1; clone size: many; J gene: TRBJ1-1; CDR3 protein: CASSQGRAEAFF; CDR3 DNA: TGTGCCAGCAGCCAAGGTAGGGCTGAAGCTTTCTTT
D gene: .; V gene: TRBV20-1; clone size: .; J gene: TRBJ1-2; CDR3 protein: CSSRQAVGYGYTF; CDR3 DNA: TGCAGTTCCCGACAGGCCGTCGGCTATGGCTACACCTTC
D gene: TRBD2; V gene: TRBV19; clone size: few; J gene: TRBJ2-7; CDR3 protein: CASSILWTSGEQYF; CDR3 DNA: TGTGCCAGTAGTATCTTATGGACTAGCGGCGAGCAGTACTTC
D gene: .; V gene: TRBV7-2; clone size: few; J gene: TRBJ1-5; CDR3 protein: CASSSQGGFSNQPQHF; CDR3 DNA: TGTGCCAGCAGCTCACAGGGCGGGTTCAGCAATCAGCCCCAGCATTTT
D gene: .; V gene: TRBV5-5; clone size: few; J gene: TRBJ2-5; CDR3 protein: CASSLVPAQETQYF; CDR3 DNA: TGTGCCAGCAGCTTGGTCCCAGCCCAAGAGACCCAGTACTTC
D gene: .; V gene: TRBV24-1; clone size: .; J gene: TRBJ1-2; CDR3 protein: CAATGYTF; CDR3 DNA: TGTGCCGCAACTGGCTACACCTTC
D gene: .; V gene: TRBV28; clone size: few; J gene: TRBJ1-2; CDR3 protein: CASKRGEPNYGYTF; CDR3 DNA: TGTGCCAGCAAAAGGGGGGAACCTAACTATGGCTACACCTTC
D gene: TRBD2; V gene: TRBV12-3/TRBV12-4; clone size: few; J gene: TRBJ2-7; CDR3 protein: CASSGLAGTSYEQYF; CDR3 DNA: TGTGCCAGCAGCGGACTAGCGGGGACCTCCTACGAGCAGTACTTC
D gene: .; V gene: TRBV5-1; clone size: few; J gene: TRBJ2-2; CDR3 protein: CASSLNGFETGELFF; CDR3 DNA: TGCGCCAGCAGCTTAAACGGGTTTGAGACCGGGGAGCTGTTTTTT
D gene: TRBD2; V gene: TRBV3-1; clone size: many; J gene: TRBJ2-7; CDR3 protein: CASSQQAGGPYEQYF; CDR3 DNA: TGTGCCAGCAGCCAGCAAGCGGGGGGTCCCTACGAGCAGTACTTC
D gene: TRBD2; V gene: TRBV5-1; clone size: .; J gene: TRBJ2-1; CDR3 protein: CASSSWTSGGGSEQFF; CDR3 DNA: TGCGCCAGCAGCTCGTGGACTAGCGGGGGGGGGAGTGAGCAGTTCTTC
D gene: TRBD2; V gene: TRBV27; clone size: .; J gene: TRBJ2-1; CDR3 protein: CASSSRLAGVYNEQFF; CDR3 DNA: TGTGCCAGCAGTTCCCGCCTGGCGGGAGTATACAATGAGCAGTTCTTC
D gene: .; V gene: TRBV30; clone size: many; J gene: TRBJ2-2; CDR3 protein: CAWASGTGELFF; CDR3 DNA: TGTGCCTGGGCCTCAGGCACCGGGGAGCTGTTTTTT
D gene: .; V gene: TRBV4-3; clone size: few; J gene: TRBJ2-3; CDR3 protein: CASSQAGLHGTDTQYF; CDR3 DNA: TGCGCCAGCAGCCAAGCTGGACTTCACGGCACAGATACGCAGTATTTT
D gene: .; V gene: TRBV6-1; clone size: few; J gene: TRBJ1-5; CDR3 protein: CASRRGVGNQPQHF; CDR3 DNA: TGTGCCAGCAGGAGAGGGGTGGGCAATCAGCCCCAGCATTTT
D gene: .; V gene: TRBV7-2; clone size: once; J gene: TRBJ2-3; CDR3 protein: CASRSRKAERTDTQYF; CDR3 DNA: TGTGCCAGCAGGTCTAGGAAGGCGGAGAGGACAGATACGCAGTATTTT
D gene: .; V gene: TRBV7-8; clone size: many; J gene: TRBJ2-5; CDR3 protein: CASTLGSVKETQYF; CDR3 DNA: TGTGCCAGCACCTTAGGCTCGGTAAAAGAGACCCAGTACTTC
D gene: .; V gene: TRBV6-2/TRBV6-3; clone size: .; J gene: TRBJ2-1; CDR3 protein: CASSYGGKYNEQFF; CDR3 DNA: TGTGCCAGCAGTTACGGCGGGAAGTACAATGAGCAGTTCTTC
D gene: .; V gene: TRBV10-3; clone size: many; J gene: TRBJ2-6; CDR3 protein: CAISRNGVGANVLTF; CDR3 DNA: TGTGCCATCAGTCGAAATGGAGTTGGGGCCAACGTCCTGACTTTC
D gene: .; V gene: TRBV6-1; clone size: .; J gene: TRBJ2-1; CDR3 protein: CASSESGWSSYNEQFF; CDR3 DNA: TGTGCCAGCAGTGAAAGTGGGTGGAGCTCCTACAATGAGCAGTTCTTC
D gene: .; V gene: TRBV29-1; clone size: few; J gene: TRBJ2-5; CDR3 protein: CSVVVLAGETQYF; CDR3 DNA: TGCAGCGTTGTTGTGTTGGCCGGGGAGACCCAGTACTTC
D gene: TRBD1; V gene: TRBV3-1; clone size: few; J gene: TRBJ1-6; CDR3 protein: CASSQLQGWGSNSPLHF; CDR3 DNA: TGTGCCAGCAGCCAACTACAGGGGTGGGGTAGTAATTCACCCCTCCACTTT
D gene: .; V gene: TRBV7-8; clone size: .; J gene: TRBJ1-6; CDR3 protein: CANNARVNSPLHF; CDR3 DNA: TGTGCCAACAATGCCAGGGTTAATTCACCCCTCCACTTT
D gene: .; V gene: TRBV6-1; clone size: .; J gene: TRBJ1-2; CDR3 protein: CASLLGYGYTF; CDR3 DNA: TGTGCCAGCCTCTTAGGTTATGGCTACACCTTC